A single sample gave rise to the 6 T cell receptor beta chains below, sequenced in a study of blood T cell repertoires in COVID-19. The data were produced by immunoSEQ multiplex PCR, yet TCRdb's version contains in-frame clones alone and is incomplete. The sample has approximately 74,000 clones; approximately 88% are singletons. Sample: peripheral blood. These receptors originate from an elderly man with active or convalescent COVID-19.

CDR3 residues: CASSSGTASLYGYTF. The CDR3 bases are TGTGCCAGCAGCTCCGGGACAGCTAGTCTCTATGGCTACACCTTC. V is TRBV7-2 and J is TRBJ1-2; 7 positions agree with TRBD1. Trimming took 4 bases from V and 4 from J; bases not matched to a gene: 9. The CDR3 has 15 residues. Per germline, CDR1 SGHTA and CDR2 FQGNSA.

Comment on this clone: The same CDR3 is also encoded by other DNA sequences in this sample. The rearrangement links TRBV6-5 to TRBJ2-7, with 12 bases matching TRBD2. Germline V CDR1 and CDR2: MNHEY, SVGAGI. The CDR3 loop spans 15 amino acids. The V segment lost 6 bases and the J segment 1 base; nucleotides outside the gene matches: 4. The CDR3 DNA sequence: TGTGCCAGCAGCTCTGGACTAGCGGGATCCTACGAGCAGTACTTC. Protein product: CASSSGLAGSYEQYF.

The V call is TRBV30, the J call TRBJ2-5; TRBD2 matches at 8 bases. Germline V CDR1 and CDR2: GTSNPN, SVGIG (reference sequence). CDR3 length: 13 amino acids. V lost 5 bases to trimming and J lost 8 bases; unmatched junction nucleotides: 10. CDR3 bases: TGTGCCTGGGAGACTAGCGCGCATTCTACCCAGTACTTC. Translated, it gives CAWETSAHSTQYF. The full variable domain, in which reference TRBV30 and TRBJ2-5 provide the parts outside the CDR3, is SQTIHQWPATLVQPVGSPLSLECTVEGTSNPNLYWYRQAAGRGLQLLFYSVGIGQISSEVPQNLSASRPQDRQFILSSKKLLLSDSGFYLCAWETSAHSTQYFGPGTRLLVL.

The chain uses TRBV6-5 and TRBJ2-2, with D possibly matching TRBD2 (5 bases). Trimming pared 5 bases from V and 8 bases from J, leaving 12 bases between. Germline V gene lookup returns CDR1 MNHEY and CDR2 SVGAGI. The CDR3 spans 13 residues. The CDR3 DNA is TGTGCCAGCAGTATAGAGAGGGAAGGGGAGCTGTTTTTT. This gives the protein CASSIEREGELFF.

CDR3 sequence (DNA): TGCGCCAGCAGTTTCGGGTCGAGCTCCTACAATGAGCAGTTCTTC. Translation: CASSFGSSSYNEQFF. The chain uses TRBV5-1 and TRBJ2-1; no definite D call. Germline CDR1 reads SGHRS; CDR2 reads YFSETQ. The CDR3 is 15 residues long. V lost 5 bases and J 0 bases, leaving 12 bases between the germline ends.

This clone was observed a single time. J is TRBJ1-1 and V is TRBV10-3; D is perhaps TRBD1 (5 bases). CDR1 and CDR2 (germline): ENHRY, SYGVKD. The CDR3 contains 12 residues. Trimming stripped 4 bases from V and 5 bases from J, with 8 bases between. The CDR3 loop reads CAISGQGTEAFF. CDR3 nucleotide sequence: TGTGCCATCAGTGGCCAGGGAACTGAAGCTTTCTTT.